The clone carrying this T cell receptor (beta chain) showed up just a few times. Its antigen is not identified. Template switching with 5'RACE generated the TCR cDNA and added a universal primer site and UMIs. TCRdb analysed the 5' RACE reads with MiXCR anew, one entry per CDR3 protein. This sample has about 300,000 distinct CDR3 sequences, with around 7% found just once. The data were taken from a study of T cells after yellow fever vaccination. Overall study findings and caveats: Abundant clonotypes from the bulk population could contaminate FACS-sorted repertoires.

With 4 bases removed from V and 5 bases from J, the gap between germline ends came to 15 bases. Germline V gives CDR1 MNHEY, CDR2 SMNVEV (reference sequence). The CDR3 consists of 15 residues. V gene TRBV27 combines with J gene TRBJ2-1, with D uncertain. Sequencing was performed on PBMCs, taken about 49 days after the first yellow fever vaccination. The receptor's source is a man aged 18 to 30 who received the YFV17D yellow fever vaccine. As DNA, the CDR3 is TGTGCCAGCAGTTCAGTTATCAACACCCACAATGAGCAGTTCTTC. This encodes CASSSVINTHNEQFF.